This TCR beta chain appears in the sequencing data of a study of early T cells in non-severe SARS-CoV-2 infection. At the level of the study: Bulk RNA isolated from unsorted whole blood underwent sequencing; chains were not paired.

The CDR3 runs to 15 residues. Deletions cut 7 bases from V and 0 bases from J, with 10 bases between. CDR1 MNHNS and CDR2 SASEGT come from the germline V gene. This clonotype was observed at least ten times. In TCRdb, the 5' RACE reads were re-called with MiXCR into one record per CDR3 protein. The table shows 35,000 to 40,000 distinct CDR3 sequences, with 5.8% occurring only once. The sequenced sample was whole blood. The V call is TRBV6-1, the J call TRBJ2-6; D is perhaps TRBD1 (5 bases). This sequence was found in an adult who was a healthcare worker with PCR-confirmed SARS-CoV-2 infection or an uninfected control (not recorded which). CDR3 nucleotide sequence: TGTGCCAGCACAGGGTCCTACTCTGGGGCCAACGTCCTGACTTTC. It yields the protein CASTGSYSGANVLTF.